A single sample gave rise to the 16 T cell receptor beta chains below, sequenced in a study of blood T cell repertoires in COVID-19. Profiled with immunoSEQ multiplex PCR; TCRdb holds only in-frame clones, not every one. This sample has around 150,000 clones; around 80% occur once, and the top ten carry roughly 15%. Material: peripheral blood. The source of these receptors is a man aged 45-65 years with acute or convalescent COVID-19.

The chain recombines TRBV2 with TRBJ2-2; TRBD1 matches 8 bases. This CDR3 comprises 15 residues. CDR1 and CDR2 (germline): SNHLY, FYNNEI. The V segment lost 6 bases and the J segment 1 base; nucleotides outside the gene matches: 4. CDR3 nucleotide sequence: TGTGCCAGCAGCTCGACAGGGGTGAACACCGGGGAGCTGTTTTTT. It encodes CASSSTGVNTGELFF. Variable domain in full (rest from reference TRBV2 and TRBJ2-2): EPEVTQTPSHQVTQMGQEVILRCVPISNHLYFYWYRQILGQKVEFLVSFYNNEISEKSEIFDDQFSVERPDGSNFTLKIRSTKLEDSAMYFCASSSTGVNTGELFFGEGSRLTVL.

The V call is TRBV4-1, the J call TRBJ1-2; D not certain. The CDR3 has 16 amino acids. Trimming removed 0 bases at V and 4 bases at J, with 15 bases between. The germline CDR1 and CDR2 sequences are MGHRA and YSYEKL. The CDR3 loop is CASSQDSSVGVYGYTF. The CDR3 DNA reads as TGCGCCAGCAGCCAAGACAGTAGCGTGGGCGTCTATGGCTACACCTTC.

The J gene is TRBJ2-3, the V gene TRBV6-4, with D possibly TRBD2 on 6 matching bases. V gave up 2 bases and J gave up 7 bases, with 16 bases separating them. Per the germline V gene, CDR1 is MRHNA and CDR2 is SNTAGT. This CDR3 has 15 residues. The CDR3 coding sequence is TGTGCCAGCAGTGACGATTCGTACGGGGGAAATACGCAGTATTTT. Protein: CASSDDSYGGNTQYF.

V gene TRBV2 combines with J gene TRBJ1-2, with D possibly TRBD1 on 6 matching bases. Trimming cost V 8 bases and J 6 bases, with 16 bases left between them. Germline V gene data show CDR1 as SNHLY and CDR2 as FYNNEI. The CDR3 is 13 residues long. The DNA of the CDR3 is TGTGCCAGCGGGGCCACAGGGTTGCATGGCTACACCTTC. This codes for CASGATGLHGYTF.

The genes are TRBV3-1 (or the pseudogene TRBV3-2) and TRBJ1-2; no firm D call. Trimming stripped 1 base from V and 8 bases from J, with 17 bases between. CDR1 LGHDT and CDR2 YNNKEL come from the germline V gene (reference sequence). This CDR3 has 15 amino acids. The CDR3: CASSQVISTRSGYTF. CDR3 nucleotide sequence: TGTGCCAGCAGCCAAGTAATCTCGACCAGGTCCGGCTACACCTTC.

This clone showed up just once. This chain links TRBV6-4 with TRBJ1-2; possibly TRBD1 for D (5 bases). V lost 4 bases to trimming and J lost 7 bases, with 16 bases between them. The CDR3 length is 14 residues. CDR1 is MRHNA, CDR2 SNTAGT, per germline. The CDR3 is CASSVPGRDSGYTF. As DNA, the CDR3 is TGTGCCAGCAGTGTACCAGGGAGGGACTCTGGCTACACCTTC.

The gene calls are TRBV24-1 and TRBJ1-2, with 8 bases lining up with TRBD1. V gave up 4 bases and J gave up 4 bases; unmatched junction bases: 7. This CDR3 has 15 amino acids. Germline CDR1 and CDR2: KGHDR and SFDVKD. CDR3 coding DNA: TGTGCCACCAGTGAATCCAGGGGGCTGGGCTATGGCTACACCTTC. This codes for CATSESRGLGYGYTF.

This clone came up a few times. The V call is TRBV18, the J call TRBJ2-1; TRBD1 might be the D (6 bases). The V gene lost 3 bases and the J gene lost 7 bases, with 10 bases spanning the gap. Looked up from germline, CDR1 is KGHSH and CDR2 is LQKENI. There are 13 residues in the CDR3. The CDR3 nucleotides are TGTGCCAGCTCACCGGGGGACAAAAATGAGCAGTTCTTC. Its protein product is CASSPGDKNEQFF.

To note about this clone: One end of the junction varies from germline; a read error may be responsible. The chain has TRBV7-9 and TRBJ2-5; 11 bases are a match to TRBD2. CDR3 size: 14 residues. Germline loops: CDR1 SEHNR, CDR2 FQNEAQ (reference sequence). The CDR3 region is CASSVAGGSETQYF. The CDR3 region has the DNA TGTGCCAGCAGCGTAGCGGGGGGGTCAGAGACCCAGTACTTC.

This sequence joins TRBV5-1 and TRBJ2-7; 7 nucleotides agree with TRBD1. Trimming removed 3 bases from V and 2 bases from J; junction bases left unmatched: 5. Germline loops: CDR1 SGHRS, CDR2 YFSETQ. The CDR3 covers 14 residues. This chain's CDR3 is CASSSQGVAYEQYF. CDR3 bases: TGCGCCAGCAGCTCCCAGGGGGTGGCCTACGAGCAGTACTTC.

The V gene is TRBV5-4, the J gene TRBJ2-7, with TRBD1 matching 9 bases. CDR1 is SGHNT, CDR2 YYREEE, per germline (reference sequence). CDR3 length equals 14 residues. Trimming cost V 0 bases and J 3 bases; bases outside gene matches: 1. CDR3 DNA sequence: TGTGCCAGCAGCTTGGGGGGACAGGGCTACGAGCAGTACTTC. This translates into CASSLGGQGYEQYF.

CDR3 loop: CASSLDGGPYEQYF. The CDR3 DNA is TGTGCCAGCAGCTTAGATGGGGGCCCCTACGAGCAGTACTTC. The V and J genes are TRBV11-2 and TRBJ2-7, with TRBD1 as a possible D gene (6 bases). The germline V gene encodes CDR1 SGHAT and CDR2 FQNNGV. The CDR3 has 14 residues. Trimming cost V 0 bases and J 2 bases, with 8 bases left between them.

The rearrangement joins TRBV7-8 to TRBJ2-3; maybe TRBD1 (6 bases). CDR1 and CDR2 (germline): SGHVS, FQNEAQ. Trimming shortened V by 6 bases and J by 1 base, and 11 bases separated the two germline ends. This CDR3 is built from 14 residues. This CDR3 is CASRPAGGTDTQYF. In DNA, the CDR3 is TGTGCCAGCAGGCCGGCAGGGGGCACAGATACGCAGTATTTT. The full variable domain, with the rest looked up from reference TRBV7-8 and TRBJ2-3, is GAGVSQSPRYKVAKRGQDVALRCDPISGHVSLFWYQQALGQGPEFLTYFQNEAQLDKSGLPSDRFFAERPEGSVSTLKIQRTQQEDSAVYLCASRPAGGTDTQYFGPGTRLTVL.

The chain links TRBV6-1 to TRBJ2-7, with D possibly TRBD2 on 6 matching bases. The length of the CDR3 is 15 residues. Deletions cut 3 bases from V and 1 base from J, with 13 bases between. Germline CDR1 and CDR2: MNHNS and SASEGT. In DNA, the CDR3 is TGTGCCAGCAGTGACCGGCCGGGGACTTCCTACGAGCAGTACGTC. Translated: CASSDRPGTSYEQYV.

The V gene is TRBV11-2, the J gene TRBJ1-4, with D perhaps TRBD1 (6 bases). Trimming took 4 bases from V and 7 from J, leaving 16 bases between them. The CDR3 is 15 residues long. Per the germline V gene, CDR1 is SGHAT and CDR2 is FQNNGV. The CDR3 loop reads CASSSQGQSAEKLFF. CDR3 bases: TGTGCCAGCAGCTCACAGGGTCAGAGTGCTGAAAAACTGTTTTTT.

This clone has only one observation. This rearrangement joins TRBV7-6 to TRBJ2-2; 9 positions agree with TRBD1. Germline-derived CDR1 and CDR2 are SGHVS and FNYEAQ. J gave up 5 bases and V 6 bases, and 7 bases lay outside the gene matches. The CDR3 has 15 residues. The DNA of the CDR3 is TGTGCCAGCAGACGCGAGGGACAGGGAACCGGGGAGCTGTTTTTT. This gives the protein CASRREGQGTGELFF.